The rows below give T cell receptor beta chains drawn from one sample of a study of neurological immune-mediated disorders. TCRdb re-analysed the 5' RACE reads in MiXCR, keeping a single row per CDR3 protein. The table shows approximately 50,000 distinct CDR3 sequences, with approximately 10% occurring only once. The sample comprised PBMCs. These receptors originate from a man aged 70 or older with HTLV-1-associated myelopathy (HAM/TSP). Each CDR3 is given with its conserved first and last residue. D genes are given only for firm matches. Size tells how often a clone was seen (once, few, many) or the class of an expanded clone, and some rows leave it out.

j_gene: TRBJ2-5; d_gene: TRBD2; v_gene: TRBV4-1; abundance: many; CDR3nt: TGCGCCAGCAGCGGACTAGCAGAGACCCAGTACTTC; CDR3aa: CASSGLAETQYF
j_gene: TRBJ2-7; d_gene: -; v_gene: TRBV10-3; abundance: many; CDR3nt: TGTGCCATCAGTGAAGAGACCGTCCTGGGCTACGAGCAGTACTTC; CDR3aa: CAISEETVLGYEQYF
j_gene: TRBJ2-6; d_gene: -; v_gene: TRBV5-1; abundance: many; CDR3nt: TGCGCCAGCAGCACCCGGACAGCCTCTGGGGCCAACGTCCTGACTTTC; CDR3aa: CASSTRTASGANVLTF
j_gene: TRBJ1-1; d_gene: -; v_gene: TRBV5-1; abundance: many; CDR3nt: TGCGCCAGCAGCCTACGTGGGGGGCTTGAAGCTTTCTTT; CDR3aa: CASSLRGGLEAFF
j_gene: TRBJ2-7; d_gene: -; v_gene: TRBV15; abundance: many; CDR3nt: TGTGCCACCAGCAGAGGAGCTACCTACGAGCAGTACTTC; CDR3aa: CATSRGATYEQYF
j_gene: TRBJ2-1; d_gene: -; v_gene: TRBV18; abundance: -; CDR3nt: TGTGCCAGCTCACCACCGATCTTGGGGGACAATGAGCAGTTCTTC; CDR3aa: CASSPPILGDNEQFF
j_gene: TRBJ2-7; d_gene: -; v_gene: TRBV28; abundance: many; CDR3nt: TGTGCCAGCCTCAATGGCCCCTACGAGCAGTACTTC; CDR3aa: CASLNGPYEQYF
j_gene: TRBJ1-5; d_gene: -; v_gene: TRBV20-1; abundance: many; CDR3nt: TGCAGTGCTAGTTATGGGGGGGGCGAGCCCCAGCATTTT; CDR3aa: CSASYGGGEPQHF
j_gene: TRBJ2-3; d_gene: -; v_gene: TRBV9; abundance: -; CDR3nt: TGTGCCAGCAGCGTAGAAGGGATCACAGATACGCAGTATTTT; CDR3aa: CASSVEGITDTQYF
j_gene: TRBJ1-2; d_gene: -; v_gene: TRBV28; abundance: many; CDR3nt: TGTGCCAGCACTACGATCAAAGGGGGTACCTATGGCTACACCTTC; CDR3aa: CASTTIKGGTYGYTF
j_gene: TRBJ1-5; d_gene: TRBD1; v_gene: TRBV19; abundance: few; CDR3nt: TGTGCCAGTAGTCGGGACAGGGAGGCCAATCAGCCCCAGCATTTT; CDR3aa: CASSRDREANQPQHF
j_gene: TRBJ2-7; d_gene: -; v_gene: TRBV7-9; abundance: many; CDR3nt: TGTGCCAGCAGCTTAGCGGGACTCTACGAGCAGTACTTC; CDR3aa: CASSLAGLYEQYF
j_gene: TRBJ2-1; d_gene: -; v_gene: TRBV18; abundance: -; CDR3nt: TGTGCCAGCTCACCCCCACTTACTTACAATGAGCAGTTCTTC; CDR3aa: CASSPPLTYNEQFF
j_gene: TRBJ2-7; d_gene: -; v_gene: TRBV7-8; abundance: -; CDR3nt: TGTGCCAGCAGCTCTTCAGGGGTCATGCACGAGCAGTCCTTC; CDR3aa: CASSSSGVMHEQSF
j_gene: TRBJ1-6; d_gene: -; v_gene: TRBV5-6; abundance: many; CDR3nt: TGTGCCAGCAGCTTAAGAGGGGTGGATAATTCACCCCTCCACTTT; CDR3aa: CASSLRGVDNSPLHF
j_gene: TRBJ2-5; d_gene: TRBD1; v_gene: TRBV6-5; abundance: many; CDR3nt: TGTGCCAGCAGTTTGGACAGGGGGCAAGAGACCCAGTACTTC; CDR3aa: CASSLDRGQETQYF
j_gene: TRBJ2-3; d_gene: -; v_gene: TRBV7-8; abundance: many; CDR3nt: TGTGCCAGCAGCTTAGAGGCAGGGACGCAGTATTTT; CDR3aa: CASSLEAGTQYF
j_gene: TRBJ2-7; d_gene: -; v_gene: TRBV10-3; abundance: few; CDR3nt: TGTGCCACCCAGACTAGGCAAACCTACGAGCAGTACTTC; CDR3aa: CATQTRQTYEQYF
j_gene: TRBJ2-7; d_gene: -; v_gene: TRBV12-3/TRBV12-4; abundance: many; CDR3nt: TGTGCCAGCAGTTTCAGCGGATCCTACGAGCAGTACTTC; CDR3aa: CASSFSGSYEQYF
j_gene: TRBJ1-5; d_gene: -; v_gene: TRBV20-1; abundance: many; CDR3nt: TGCAGTGGAGGGAGGGGGGTCAATCAGCCCCAGCATTTT; CDR3aa: CSGGRGVNQPQHF
j_gene: TRBJ2-1; d_gene: -; v_gene: TRBV12-3/TRBV12-4; abundance: many; CDR3nt: TGTGCCAGCAGTTTAGCGCCCGAACTTCCCTTCCCCTACAATGAGCAGTTCTTC; CDR3aa: CASSLAPELPFPYNEQFF
j_gene: TRBJ2-4; d_gene: TRBD1; v_gene: TRBV25-1; abundance: many; CDR3nt: TGTGCCAGCAGTCAGACCGGGACAGGAGCCAAAAACATTCAGTACTTC; CDR3aa: CASSQTGTGAKNIQYF
j_gene: TRBJ2-2; d_gene: TRBD1; v_gene: TRBV7-9; abundance: many; CDR3nt: TGTGCCAGCAGCCGCCTTCGGGACAGGGGATTCACCGGGGAGCTGTTTTTT; CDR3aa: CASSRLRDRGFTGELFF
j_gene: TRBJ1-1; d_gene: -; v_gene: TRBV6-2/TRBV6-3; abundance: -; CDR3nt: TGTGCCAGCAGTTACCGTTATCACACTGAAGCTTTCTTT; CDR3aa: CASSYRYHTEAFF
j_gene: TRBJ2-3; d_gene: -; v_gene: TRBV20-1; abundance: many; CDR3nt: TGCAGTGCGAAAAGGGATACTCTTAACACTGGGGATACGCAGTATTTT; CDR3aa: CSAKRDTLNTGDTQYF
j_gene: TRBJ2-1; d_gene: -; v_gene: TRBV7-6; abundance: -; CDR3nt: TGTGCCAGCAGCTCGCCGAGGTCGGCGGGCAATGAGCAGTTCTTC; CDR3aa: CASSSPRSAGNEQFF
j_gene: TRBJ2-1; d_gene: -; v_gene: TRBV24-1; abundance: many; CDR3nt: TGTGCCACCAGTGACTTCGGTCGAGGCTCCTACAATGAGCAGTTCTTC; CDR3aa: CATSDFGRGSYNEQFF
j_gene: TRBJ2-1; d_gene: -; v_gene: TRBV21-1; abundance: -; CDR3nt: TGTGCCAGCAGCAAATGGGGGTCTAGCGGGGAGGTTTGGAATGAGCAGTTCTTC; CDR3aa: CASSKWGSSGEVWNEQFF
j_gene: TRBJ2-1; d_gene: -; v_gene: TRBV11-2; abundance: many; CDR3nt: TGTGCCAGCAGCTCTACACGAAGGTCCCTAGCGAGGGGTGAGCAGTTCTTC; CDR3aa: CASSSTRRSLARGEQFF
j_gene: TRBJ2-2; d_gene: TRBD1; v_gene: TRBV28; abundance: many; CDR3nt: TGTGCCAGCAGGATCCAGACAGGGGTTCAGGAGCTGTTTTTT; CDR3aa: CASRIQTGVQELFF
j_gene: TRBJ2-1; d_gene: -; v_gene: TRBV9; abundance: many; CDR3nt: TGTGCCAGCAGCCCCCGGCTGGGTTACAATGAGCAGTTCTTC; CDR3aa: CASSPRLGYNEQFF
j_gene: TRBJ2-3; d_gene: TRBD2; v_gene: TRBV20-1; abundance: many; CDR3nt: TGCAGACCAACTAGCGGCACAGATACGCAGTATTTT; CDR3aa: CRPTSGTDTQYF
j_gene: TRBJ2-7; d_gene: TRBD2; v_gene: TRBV20-1; abundance: many; CDR3nt: TGCAGTGCTAGAGGTCTAGCGGGAGGGGCCTCCGAGCAGTACTTC; CDR3aa: CSARGLAGGASEQYF
j_gene: TRBJ2-7; d_gene: -; v_gene: TRBV11-2; abundance: many; CDR3nt: TGTGCCAGCAGCTCCTTACGGTATCGGGGTCTCGGCAGAGAGCAGTACTTC; CDR3aa: CASSSLRYRGLGREQYF
j_gene: TRBJ2-5; d_gene: TRBD2; v_gene: TRBV27; abundance: many; CDR3nt: TGTGCCAGCAGTTTAGTTTCGAGCGGGAGAGAAGAGACCCAGTACTTC; CDR3aa: CASSLVSSGREETQYF
j_gene: TRBJ2-7; d_gene: -; v_gene: TRBV5-1; abundance: -; CDR3nt: TGCGCCAGCAGCTGGACGATGATGGGGGGCTCCTACGAGCAGTACTTC; CDR3aa: CASSWTMMGGSYEQYF
j_gene: TRBJ2-7; d_gene: -; v_gene: TRBV18; abundance: many; CDR3nt: TGTGCCAGCTCACTAGAATCCCACGAGCAGTACTTC; CDR3aa: CASSLESHEQYF
j_gene: TRBJ1-6; d_gene: -; v_gene: TRBV20-1; abundance: many; CDR3nt: TGCAGTGCTAGGATTTTACCCCTCCACTTT; CDR3aa: CSARILPLHF
j_gene: TRBJ2-1; d_gene: TRBD2; v_gene: TRBV10-2; abundance: -; CDR3nt: TGCGCCTGTAGGACTGCCGGGACTAGTGGGAGCCATGCGTACAATGAGCAGTTCTTC; CDR3aa: CACRTAGTSGSHAYNEQFF
j_gene: TRBJ2-1; d_gene: TRBD2; v_gene: TRBV7-9; abundance: few; CDR3nt: TGTGCCAGCAGCTCCCCAGGGACTACGAACAATGAGCAGTTCTTC; CDR3aa: CASSSPGTTNNEQFF
j_gene: TRBJ2-3; d_gene: TRBD2; v_gene: TRBV9; abundance: many; CDR3nt: TGTGCCAGCAGCGCCCTAGCGGGAGTAGGCACAGATACGCAGTATTTT; CDR3aa: CASSALAGVGTDTQYF
j_gene: TRBJ2-7; d_gene: TRBD1; v_gene: TRBV20-1; abundance: -; CDR3nt: TGCAGTGCTTCAGCCCCGGGACAGGGAAGCTACGAGCAGTACTTC; CDR3aa: CSASAPGQGSYEQYF
j_gene: TRBJ2-5; d_gene: -; v_gene: TRBV12-3/TRBV12-4; abundance: many; CDR3nt: TGTGCCAGCCGACCGGGTCAAGAGACCCAGTACTTC; CDR3aa: CASRPGQETQYF
j_gene: TRBJ2-1; d_gene: TRBD2; v_gene: TRBV28; abundance: many; CDR3nt: TGTGCCAGCAGCCGTGCGGGCGGGAGGGCCTTCAATGAGCAGTTCTTC; CDR3aa: CASSRAGGRAFNEQFF
j_gene: TRBJ2-7; d_gene: -; v_gene: TRBV10-3; abundance: many; CDR3nt: TGTGCCATCAGTGACCACTCGGTCTCCTACGAGCAGTACTTC; CDR3aa: CAISDHSVSYEQYF
j_gene: TRBJ2-4; d_gene: TRBD2; v_gene: TRBV20-1; abundance: many; CDR3nt: TGCAGTGCGGGCGGCGGACTAGCGGGAGGGCCTAGGGAAGACATTCAGTACTTC; CDR3aa: CSAGGGLAGGPREDIQYF
j_gene: TRBJ2-1; d_gene: TRBD2; v_gene: TRBV2; abundance: many; CDR3nt: TGTGCCAGCAGTGAAGGAGGGCGGGAGAATGATGAGCAGTTCTTC; CDR3aa: CASSEGGRENDEQFF
j_gene: TRBJ2-7; d_gene: TRBD2; v_gene: TRBV14; abundance: many; CDR3nt: TGTGCCAGCAGCCAAGCTTTAGCGGGAGCCTACGAGCAGTACTTC; CDR3aa: CASSQALAGAYEQYF
j_gene: TRBJ1-1; d_gene: -; v_gene: TRBV7-9; abundance: once; CDR3nt: TGTGCCAGCAGCCTGCTGACAGGCAACACTGGAGCTTTCTTT; CDR3aa: CASSLLTGNTGAFF
j_gene: TRBJ2-7; d_gene: -; v_gene: TRBV6-2/TRBV6-3; abundance: many; CDR3nt: TGTGCCAGCAGATCCTCCTCCTACGAGCAGTACTTC; CDR3aa: CASRSSSYEQYF